Below are 5 T cell receptor beta chains sequenced from a single sample in a study of T cells in Graves' hyperthyroidism and ophthalmopathy. TCR beta CDR3 sequences were amplified from RNA transcripts. Researchers ran a first-round RT-PCR on the TCR CDR3 using the HTBI primer set. MiXCR was run by TCRdb on the multiplex PCR reads, yielding one entry per CDR3 protein. The sample shows 500,000 to 600,000 distinct CDR3 sequences, 15% to 20% of them seen only once. The sequencing input was blood. The receptors were sampled from a woman aged 18-29 years with Graves' hyperthyroidism.

The chain is built from TRBV28 and TRBJ2-7, with D perhaps matching TRBD1 or TRBD2 (5 bases each). V lost 4 bases to trimming and J lost 0 bases, with 13 bases between them. Germline V gene lookup returns CDR1 MDHEN and CDR2 SYDVKM. The CDR3 length is 15 residues. CDR3 amino acids: CASSSGTADSYEQYF. The CDR3 nucleotides are TGTGCCAGCAGTTCCGGGACGGCAGACTCCTACGAGCAGTACTTC.

This clonotype was detected many times. CDR3 residues: CASSLVRVTNEKLFF. The DNA of the CDR3 is TGTGCCAGCAGCTTAGTAAGGGTCACTAATGAAAAACTGTTTTTT. The chain recombines TRBV11-2 with TRBJ1-4; no firm D call. The V gene's germline CDR1 is SGHAT and CDR2 FQNNGV. Trimming left V 1 base short and J 2 bases short, with 8 bases between. The CDR3 is 15 amino acids.

This clonotype was seen at least ten times. This chain links TRBV6-6 with TRBJ2-1, with a tentative D call TRBD2 (5 bases). The V gene lost 0 bases and the J gene lost 2 bases, with 14 bases spanning the gap. Per the germline V gene, CDR1 is MNHNY and CDR2 is SVGAGI (reference sequence). The CDR3 spans 17 residues. The CDR3 DNA is TGTGCCAGCAGTTACTCGGCTGGCGGGTTACCCTACAATGAGCAGTTCTTC. As protein: CASSYSAGGLPYNEQFF.

In this sample, this clonotype turned up a few times. The rearrangement joins TRBV6-4 to TRBJ2-1; D is perhaps TRBD2 (5 bases). The CDR3 spans 13 residues. Germline assignment: CDR1 MRHNA and CDR2 SNTAGT. V dropped 3 bases and J dropped 5 bases, with 8 bases sitting between them. CDR3 DNA sequence: TGTGCCAGCAGTGAGGGGAGTAACAATGAGCAGTTCTTC. Translation gives CASSEGSNNEQFF.

This clonotype was counted at least ten times. The rearrangement joins TRBV6-1 to TRBJ1-5; D is undetermined. The CDR3 length is 14 residues. V lost 2 bases and J 1 base, leaving 6 bases between the germline ends. The germline V gene has CDR1 MNHNS and CDR2 SASEGT. CDR3 loop: CASSEKRSNQPQHF. The CDR3 DNA sequence: TGTGCCAGCAGTGAAAAAAGGAGCAATCAGCCCCAGCATTTT.